The sequence of this TCR beta chain was determined in a study of T cell repertoires in cytomegalovirus infection. Across the study: Indications of both CMV infection and matching HLA type were provided by public TCR beta signatures. Study-wide findings and caveats: HLA-C-restricted CMV-specific TCR beta clonotypes were dominant in the ex vivo response. Carriers of CMV plus the relevant HLA were identified by cumulative public TCR beta family frequency.

TCRdb re-called the reads through MiXCR, storing one row per CDR3 protein. The sample includes fewer than 300,000 distinct CDR3 sequences, about a quarter of them seen just once. The germline V and J ends were trimmed by 8 bases and 2 bases, with 13 bases remaining between them. This CDR3 has 14 residues. The V gene's germline CDR1 is MNHNS and CDR2 SASEGT. This clonotype showed up just a few times. What it binds is unknown. This chain links TRBV6-1 with TRBJ2-1; D is ambiguous. This sequence originates from a human donor in good health (CMV status not recorded). Some clones in this sample may be carry-over from other donors' samples. Sequencing input: PBMCs. In DNA form, the CDR3 reads TGTGCCAGCGGCCCGGACCCGACCTACAATGAGCAGTTCTTC. Translated: CASGPDPTYNEQFF.